One sample yielded the 12 T cell receptor beta chains listed below, sequenced in a study of TIL therapy for anti-PD-1-resistant metastatic lung cancer. Time point meaning: pre-treatment sample, taken before nivolumab and TIL therapy. Pleural nodules or supraclavicular lymph nodes made up most of the excised metastases sampled. The libraries were made with immunoSEQ v3. Only in-frame clones appear in the TCRdb table, and some are missing; sequencing was by immunoSEQ multiplex PCR. Found here are over 25,000 clones, 55% to 75% of them singletons; the top ten hold around 7.2%. The sequencing used tumor tissue, collected at baseline. These receptor sequences come from a person aged 25-79 years with non-small cell lung cancer.

The J gene is TRBJ2-3, the V gene TRBV6-1, with 7 nucleotides matching TRBD2. The V segment lost 4 bases and the J segment 6 bases; nucleotides outside the gene matches: 4. CDR1 and CDR2 from the germline V gene are MNHNS and SASEGT. This CDR3 region has 13 residues. In DNA form, the CDR3 reads TGTGCCAGCAGTGGGCGGGGGTTCGATACGCAGTATTTT. Translated: CASSGRGFDTQYF.

This clone turned up a few times. The chain couples TRBV5-1 to TRBJ1-1; unclear D gene. V lost 4 bases, J lost 0 bases, and 7 bases lay in between. This CDR3 has 13 residues. CDR1 and CDR2 (germline): SGHRS, YFSETQ. The CDR3 reads CASSRDMNTEAFF. The CDR3 bases are TGCGCCAGCAGCCGAGACATGAACACTGAAGCTTTCTTT.

The CDR3 coding sequence is TGTGCCAGCTCACCAGGGACCGGAGCTGACGAAAAACTGTTTTTT. Protein product: CASSPGTGADEKLFF. The chain recombines TRBV18 with TRBJ1-4; D is perhaps TRBD1 (5 bases). CDR3 size: 15 residues. Germline V CDR1 and CDR2: KGHSH, LQKENI. The V end was cut by 2 bases, the J end by 8 bases, with 15 bases between. The full variable domain, with the rest looked up from reference TRBV18 and TRBJ1-4, is NAGVMQNPRHLVRRRGQEARLRCSPMKGHSHVYWYRQLPEEGLKFMVYLQKENIIDESGMPKERFSAEFPKEGPSILRIQQVVRGDSAAYFCASSPGTGADEKLFFGSGTQLSVL.

The chain employs TRBV11-3 and TRBJ2-7, with 13 bases lining up with TRBD2. Per the germline V gene, CDR1 is SGHNT and CDR2 is YENEEA. This CDR3 comprises 17 residues. The V gene end was trimmed by 2 bases and the J gene end by 0 bases; junction bases not matched to a gene: 4. DNA for the CDR3: TGTGCCAGCAGCTTAACTAGCGGGGGGGTGAGCTCCTACGAGCAGTACTTC. As protein: CASSLTSGGVSSYEQYF.

V gene TRBV7-2 combines with J gene TRBJ2-3; the match to TRBD2 covers 9 bases. Germline V gene lookup returns CDR1 SGHTA and CDR2 FQGNSA. Trimming at V came to 2 bases and at J to 3 bases, leaving 6 bases not matched to a gene. The CDR3 has 16 residues. CDR3 DNA: TGTGCCAGCAGCTTACAGGGCGGGGGGGCAACAGATACGCAGTATTTT. Translation gives CASSLQGGGATDTQYF.

This chain connects TRBV25-1 to TRBJ2-1; D is unclear. The CDR3 runs 12 residues. The V gene lost 8 bases and the J gene lost 2 bases, with 7 bases spanning the gap. Germline V gene lookup returns CDR1 MGHDK and CDR2 SYGVNS. The DNA of the CDR3 is TGTGCCAGCCGTGGGACCTACAATGAGCAGTTCTTC. Amino acid sequence: CASRGTYNEQFF.

This clone was seen only a few times. The V gene is TRBV5-1, the J gene TRBJ1-3; 7 nucleotides match TRBD1. V lost 0 bases and J lost 4; bases outside the gene matches: 7. The germline V gene encodes CDR1 SGHRS and CDR2 YFSETQ. CDR3 size: 16 residues. CDR3 nucleotide sequence: TGCGCCAGCAGCTTGGAGGGGGCTCGTGGAGGAAACACCATATATTTT. Translated, it gives CASSLEGARGGNTIYF.

This chain links TRBV28 with TRBJ2-7; 9 positions match TRBD1. Trimming took 6 bases from V and 8 from J; bases not matched to a gene: 11. The V gene's germline CDR1 is MDHEN and CDR2 SYDVKM. CDR3 size: 14 residues. CDR3 coding DNA: TGTGCCAGCAGGCCGGGACAGGGTCACGCTAAGCAGTACTTC. Amino acids: CASRPGQGHAKQYF.

The chain is built from TRBV14 and TRBJ1-1; D unclear. Germline lookup yields CDR1 SGHDN and CDR2 FVKESK. The CDR3 has 15 residues. The germline V and J ends were trimmed by 1 base and 4 bases, with 13 bases remaining between them. For the CDR3, the DNA is TGTGCCAGCAGCCAAGTAAGGGAAATCGTCACTGAAGCTTTCTTT. This sequence encodes CASSQVREIVTEAFF.

The V call is TRBV5-4, the J call TRBJ1-2; D is ambiguous. Germline CDR1 and CDR2: SGHNT and YYREEE (reference sequence). V lost 0 bases and J 6 bases, leaving 3 bases between the germline ends. The CDR3 consists of 11 residues. For the CDR3, the DNA is TGTGCCAGCAGCTTGGAAGATGGCTACACCTTC. This codes for CASSLEDGYTF.

The chain's CDR3 is CASSDHAQGQGRSRINIQYF. The CDR3 nucleotides are TGTGCCAGCAGTGACCACGCCCAAGGACAGGGGAGAAGTCGTATAAACATTCAGTACTTC. The rearrangement joins TRBV6-1 to TRBJ2-4; TRBD1 matches at 9 bases. J lost 6 bases, V lost 3 bases, and 21 bases had no gene match. The CDR3 covers 20 residues. The germline gives CDR1 MNHNS, CDR2 SASEGT.

This sequence joins TRBV27 and TRBJ1-6; D is uncertain. The CDR3 runs 16 residues. Trimming shortened V by 6 bases and J by 8 bases, and 20 bases separated the two germline ends. Germline V gives CDR1 MNHEY, CDR2 SMNVEV (reference sequence). CDR3 sequence reads: CASRGIQRMGYSPLHF. Here the CDR3 DNA reads TGTGCCAGCAGAGGGATACAGAGAATGGGGTATTCACCCCTCCACTTT.